Presented here are 19 T cell receptor beta chains from one specimen sequenced in a study of blood T cells in healthy people across ages. Primed by a sample-barcoded 5' primer and a J-beta primer mix, a second PCR proceeded for roughly 6 to 12 cycles. Using its own MiXCR run on the 5' RACE reads, TCRdb lists one record per CDR3 protein. The top ten hold 25% to 35% of the sample, which has approximately 800,000 distinct CDR3 sequences, 55% to 65% seen once. The specimen was blood. Receptor source: a man under 40 in good health.

V is TRBV6-4 and J is TRBJ2-1, with 9 bases aligning to TRBD1. With 6 bases clipped from V and 6 bases from J, the junction kept 9 bases outside the gene matches. From germline, CDR1 is MRHNA and CDR2 SNTAGT. The CDR3 is 15 amino acids. This CDR3 is CASSLTGTGINEQFF. The CDR3, as DNA: TGTGCCAGCAGCCTAACCGGGACAGGGATCAATGAGCAGTTCTTC.

This rearrangement joins TRBV7-9 to TRBJ2-1; TRBD1 agrees at 7 bases. Germline CDR1 SEHNR, CDR2 FQNEAQ (reference sequence). V shed 8 bases and J 8 bases; nucleotides not matched to a gene: 15. The CDR3 is 15 residues long. The CDR3 sequence: CASGRTGTWIDEQFF. In nucleotides, the CDR3 is TGTGCCAGCGGAAGGACAGGTACTTGGATCGATGAGCAGTTCTTC.

This clonotype has just a few counts. The junction departs from germline at one end; a sequencing error may be responsible. V usage is TRBV20-1 and J usage is TRBJ2-7, with D possibly TRBD2 on 5 matching bases. Germline V gene sequence: CDR1 DFQATT, CDR2 SNEGSKA (reference sequence). The CDR3 totals 16 residues. The CDR3 coding sequence is TGCAGTGCCAGAGCCACTTTTGGGCTAGCTACGCGCGAGCAGTACTTC. Amino acids: CSARATFGLATREQYF.

The chain employs TRBV29-1 and TRBJ2-3; TRBD2 matches at 15 bases. This CDR3 is 18 amino acids long. The J segment lost 0 bases and the V segment lost 7 bases, leaving 11 bases of the junction unmatched. Germline V gene lookup returns CDR1 SQVTM and CDR2 ANQGSEA. The CDR3 sequence is CSAAGLAGGYSSTDTQYF. DNA of the CDR3: TGCAGCGCCGCGGGACTAGCGGGGGGTTACTCTAGCACAGATACGCAGTATTTT.

This chain links TRBV5-1 with TRBJ2-7, with TRBD1 as a possible D gene (7 bases). Per the germline V gene, CDR1 is SGHRS and CDR2 is YFSETQ. The CDR3 loop spans 15 amino acids. The V end was cut by 4 bases, the J end by 2 bases, with 16 bases between. The chain's CDR3 is CASSKVEGATYEQYF. CDR3 bases: TGCGCCAGCAGCAAAGTGGAGGGGGCCACCTACGAGCAGTACTTC.

V usage is TRBV5-1 and J usage is TRBJ2-3; D not resolved. The CDR3 contains 11 residues. CDR1 and CDR2 from the germline V gene are SGHRS and YFSETQ. Trimming cost V 5 bases and J 9 bases, with 10 bases left between them. This CDR3 is CASSQTRTQYF. The CDR3 region has the DNA TGCGCCAGCAGTCAGACACGGACGCAGTATTTT.

As for this clonotype: A much larger clone lies one base from this, so it may be a read error. The rearrangement uses TRBV2 and TRBJ2-1, with D unclear. Trimming took off 6 bases at V and 13 bases at J, with 10 bases between the two ends. The CDR3 runs 10 residues. The V gene's germline CDR1 is SNHLY and CDR2 FYNNEI. CDR3 residues: CASRQETQFF. The CDR3 DNA reads as TGTGCCAGCAGACAAGAGACCCAGTTCTTC.

This clonotype was picked up a small number of times. The V and J genes are TRBV20-1 and TRBJ2-5; D not resolved. V lost 6 bases and J 3 bases, leaving 14 bases between the germline ends. The germline V gene encodes CDR1 DFQATT and CDR2 SNEGSKA (reference sequence). The CDR3 runs 13 residues. The CDR3 bases are TGCAGTGCCCCCCCCGGTGACAAAGAGACCCAGTACTTC. Amino acids: CSAPPGDKETQYF.

This chain connects TRBV13 to TRBJ2-5; D is possibly TRBD2 (7 bases). The germline V and J ends were trimmed by 2 bases and 4 bases, with 20 bases remaining between them. Germline CDR1 PRHDT, CDR2 FYEKMQ (reference sequence). The CDR3 sequence is 17 residues long. The CDR3 nucleotides read TGTGCCAGCAGCTTAACCTGGGCGGGCGGGGGCCCAGAGACCCAGTACTTC. It translates to CASSLTWAGGGPETQYF.

The chain links TRBV20-1 to TRBJ2-1, with D hard to call. CDR1 and CDR2 (germline): DFQATT, SNEGSKA (reference sequence). V was clipped by 3 bases and J by 8 bases, with 11 bases between them. This CDR3 is 12 amino acids long. The CDR3 DNA reads as TGCAGTGCTAGCAGCAGTATCGATGAGCAGTTCTTC. Amino acids: CSASSSIDEQFF.

The chain uses TRBV7-6 and TRBJ2-1, with 7 bases that match TRBD2. V gave up 2 bases and J gave up 8 bases; unmatched junction bases: 6. Germline lookup yields CDR1 SGHVS and CDR2 FNYEAQ. This CDR3 spans 14 amino acids. This CDR3 reads CASSLSPGRDEQFF. The CDR3 nucleotides read TGTGCCAGCAGCTTATCCCCAGGGAGGGATGAGCAGTTCTTC.

This CDR3 reads CAWTTRRTSGYNEQFF. The CDR3 DNA reads TGTGCCTGGACCACACGGAGGACTAGCGGCTACAATGAGCAGTTCTTC. The rearrangement joins TRBV30 to TRBJ2-1; 10 bases fit TRBD2. The CDR3 is 16 residues long. V lost 4 bases and J lost 3; bases outside the gene matches: 9. Germline V gives CDR1 GTSNPN, CDR2 SVGIG (reference sequence).

Here the CDR3 DNA reads TGTGCCTTAAGGACAGAATACAATGAGCAGTTCTTC. Translated, it gives CALRTEYNEQFF. The chain combines TRBV12-3 or TRBV12-4 with TRBJ2-1, with a tentative D call TRBD1 (6 bases). CDR3 length equals 12 residues. V shed 11 bases and J shed 4 bases, with 12 bases lying between them.

V usage is TRBV6-5 and J usage is TRBJ2-2; D is undetermined. V was cut by 6 bases and J by 5 bases, with 13 bases left in between. Looked up from germline, CDR1 is MNHEY and CDR2 is SVGAGI. The length of the CDR3 is 14 residues. The CDR3 loop reads CASSYTSWTGELFF. The CDR3, as DNA: TGTGCCAGCAGCTACACCTCATGGACCGGGGAGCTGTTTTTT.

This rearrangement joins TRBV28 to TRBJ2-4; D perhaps matches TRBD1 (6 bases). The J call may be faulty, since TRBJ2-7 better matches the DNA end. The CDR3 is made up of 18 amino acids. The V gene's germline CDR1 is MDHEN and CDR2 SYDVKM. Written as DNA, the CDR3 is TGTGCCAGCAGTTCGGCTGGAGTGGGGGCGATAGACTCCTACGAGCAGTACTTC. Translating it yields CASSSAGVGAIDSYEQYF.

V usage is TRBV29-1 and J usage is TRBJ2-4; 9 bases agree with TRBD1. The CDR3 runs to 14 residues. CDR1 SQVTM and CDR2 ANQGSEA come from the germline V gene. V lost 5 bases to trimming and J lost 3 bases; unmatched junction nucleotides: 5. The CDR3 protein is CSVRQGGGKNIQYF. The CDR3 DNA is TGCAGCGTTAGACAGGGGGGCGGCAAAAACATTCAGTACTTC.

This clonotype was detected only a few times. The chain combines TRBV20-1 with TRBJ1-4; 9 bases are a match to TRBD1. This CDR3 region has 15 residues. The germline V gene has CDR1 DFQATT and CDR2 SNEGSKA (reference sequence). With V trimmed by 8 bases and J by 5 bases, 12 bases remained unmatched. CDR3: CSTPPPTGGNEKLFF. DNA of the CDR3: TGCAGTACTCCACCCCCGACAGGGGGAAATGAAAAACTGTTTTTT.

V is TRBV10-3 and J is TRBJ2-3; 8 nucleotides match TRBD1. The CDR3 totals 17 residues. CDR1 is ENHRY and CDR2 is SYGVKD in the germline V gene. The V and J ends lost 5 bases and 2 bases, in that order; junction bases with no gene match: 12. CDR3 residues: CAISRGQGAENTDTQYF. The CDR3 DNA follows: TGTGCCATCAGTCGTGGGCAGGGGGCCGAGAACACAGATACGCAGTATTTT.

The CDR3 loop reads CSGVLAGQETQYF. DNA of the CDR3: TGCAGTGGAGTACTAGCGGGGCAAGAGACCCAGTACTTC. The V gene is TRBV20-1, the J gene TRBJ2-5, with 10 bases identical to TRBD2. Germline V gives CDR1 DFQATT, CDR2 SNEGSKA (reference sequence). The CDR3 contains 13 residues. The V segment lost 7 bases and the J segment 2 bases; nucleotides outside the gene matches: 4.